The 8 T cell receptor beta chains given below trace back to one sample, sequenced in a study of cytomegalovirus exposure and HLA in healthy donors. With 60 Vbeta and 13 Jbeta primers, the PCR was carried out. Profiled with immunoSEQ multiplex PCR; TCRdb holds only in-frame clones, not every one. This table holds approximately 110,000 clones, roughly 76% found once. Sequences were obtained from PBMCs. These receptors all come from a woman aged 55-70 years in good health and CMV-seropositive.

The CDR3 DNA follows: TGTGCCAGCAGCGCTGGACTAGCCATACAAGAGACCCAGTACTTC. Protein: CASSAGLAIQETQYF. V usage is TRBV9 and J usage is TRBJ2-5; TRBD2 aligns across 8 bases. V lost 3 bases and J lost 2; bases outside the gene matches: 6. Germline values: CDR1 SGDLS, CDR2 YYNGEE. This CDR3 spans 15 amino acids.

As DNA, the CDR3 is TGCGCCAGCAGCCAAGAAACGCCCTTAGTAGCGGGGGATACTTACGAGCAGTACTTC. It is translated as CASSQETPLVAGDTYEQYF. V gene TRBV4-1 combines with J gene TRBJ2-7; 9 nucleotides agree with TRBD2. J gave up 4 bases and V 0 bases, and 16 bases lay outside the gene matches. The CDR3 has 19 amino acids. Germline V lookup: CDR1 MGHRA, CDR2 YSYEKL.

This CDR3 is CASRTQGMNTEAFF. The CDR3 DNA reads as TGCGCCAGCAGGACACAGGGTATGAACACTGAAGCTTTCTTT. The V gene is TRBV5-1, the J gene TRBJ1-1; TRBD1 is a possible D gene (6 bases). The CDR3 is made up of 14 amino acids. The V gene lost 5 bases and the J gene lost 0 bases, with 11 bases spanning the gap. Germline V gives CDR1 SGHRS, CDR2 YFSETQ.

This clone was seen once. The chain carries TRBV19 and TRBJ1-1, with 11 bases that match TRBD1. This CDR3 region has 14 residues. CDR1 and CDR2 (germline): LNHDA, SQIVND (reference sequence). V shed 5 bases and J 4 bases; nucleotides not matched to a gene: 3. CDR3 amino acids: CASSSGTGGTEAFF. The CDR3 DNA sequence: TGTGCCAGTAGTTCCGGGACAGGGGGCACTGAAGCTTTCTTT.

The rearrangement links TRBV6-1 to TRBJ1-6, with D possibly matching TRBD1 (5 bases). The germline V and J ends were trimmed by 7 bases and 7 bases, with 17 bases remaining between them. Germline loops: CDR1 MNHNS, CDR2 SASEGT. This CDR3 comprises 15 residues. The CDR3 DNA is TGTGCCAGCACCAGGGAACGGAGGGAAAATTCACCCCTCCACTTT. As protein: CASTRERRENSPLHF.

The V and J genes are TRBV5-1 and TRBJ2-2; D perhaps matches TRBD2 (5 bases). V dropped 5 bases and J dropped 3 bases, with 11 bases sitting between them. Germline CDR1 reads SGHRS; CDR2 reads YFSETQ. The CDR3 extends over 14 amino acids. DNA of the CDR3: TGCGCCAGCAGAGCGGAAACCTACACCGGGGAGCTGTTTTTT. It is translated as CASRAETYTGELFF.

This clone appeared a few times. V gene TRBV13 combines with J gene TRBJ1-2; D may be TRBD1 (5 bases). Germline V gene lookup returns CDR1 PRHDT and CDR2 FYEKMQ (reference sequence). The CDR3 totals 15 residues. The ends were cut back, 1 base at V and 8 bases at J, with 17 bases in the middle. In DNA, the CDR3 is TGTGCCAGCAGCTTAGCTCCGGGCGGGGACGGGGGCTACACCTTC. Translation gives CASSLAPGGDGGYTF.

The V and J genes are TRBV2 and TRBJ2-5; TRBD2 agrees at 8 bases. The CDR3 is made up of 13 amino acids. V lost 6 bases, J lost 4 bases, and 4 bases stayed unmatched. Per the germline V gene, CDR1 is SNHLY and CDR2 is FYNNEI. CDR3 sequence: CASSGGELETQYF. As DNA, the CDR3 is TGTGCCAGCAGCGGGGGGGAGTTAGAGACCCAGTACTTC.